These T cell receptor beta chains were read from a single sample in a study of monozygotic twins with inflammatory bowel disease. TCRdb reanalyzed the 5' RACE reads, giving one entry per CDR3 protein sequence and no DNA. The table for this sample gives some 170,000 distinct CDR3 sequences. Input material: blood. These TCRs come from a human donor with ulcerative colitis or Crohn's disease, or a healthy co-twin of an affected twin (not recorded which). CDR3s include the opening cysteine and the closing phenylalanine or tryptophan.

TRBV19	TRBJ1-2	CASSILDGRYGYTF
TRBV7-2	TRBJ2-7	CASSSLTGEPIYEQYF
TRBV4-1	TRBJ2-7	CASSQDSVKTYEQYF
TRBV5-1	TRBJ2-7	CASSLRQGTTYEQYF
TRBV7-2	TRBJ2-7	CASSAAENEQYF
TRBV27	TRBJ1-5	CASSFGDDQPQHF
TRBV18	TRBJ1-6	CASSPNMGTNNSPLHF
TRBV7-2	TRBJ2-1	CASSFPRRTSGRNEQFF
TRBV7-6	TRBJ2-3	CASSPTGAGTDAQYF
TRBV18	TRBJ2-1	CASSPWTSGSSYNEQFF
TRBV7-9	TRBJ1-1	CASRETQTAFF
TRBV7-2	TRBJ2-1	CASSTSRSRNEQFF
TRBV6-1	TRBJ2-7	CASSWGQGGRDEQYF
TRBV5-1	TRBJ1-1	CASSKRTGLNTEAFF
TRBV5-4	TRBJ2-1	CASSRMGGGAVDEQFF
TRBV10-3	TRBJ2-3	CAISEVRLTDTQYF
TRBV11-2	TRBJ2-1	CASSWTSGKGNEQFF
TRBV19	TRBJ2-3	CASSTRDRGFRTDTQYF
TRBV11-3	TRBJ2-2	CASSPALGKTGELFF
TRBV6-2/TRBV6-3	TRBJ1-2	CASSYSRVNYGYTF
TRBV28	TRBJ1-2	CASRATGSYGYTF
TRBV3-1	TRBJ2-7	CASSPNSGGQTYEQYF